This T cell receptor (beta chain) originates from a study of CD8 T cells in Susac syndrome. Study as a whole: Patients with Susac syndrome were therapy-naive, on corticosteroids, or on intravenous immunoglobulin alone at the time that blood was drawn. Study-level points and caveats: Susac CD8+ clonal expansion peaked in TEMRA cells and active patients.

Germline values: CDR1 SGDLS, CDR2 YYNGEE. The CDR3 covers 14 residues. The germline V and J ends were trimmed by 2 bases and 0 bases, with 8 bases remaining between them. Sequencing of TCR beta was undertaken in CD8+ and CD4+ T cells derived from blood. The TEMRA cells underwent FACS enrichment, while the CD8+ and CD4+ T cells underwent negative isolation. Note on this clonotype: The antigen remains undetermined.

RNA was extracted with the RNeasy kit, and a quantity of roughly 0.45 to 1 ug was reverse transcribed using random hexamers. TCRdb itself ran the immunoSEQ multiplex PCR reads through MiXCR, one entry per CDR3 protein. The sample has around 95,000 distinct CDR3 sequences, about 95% seen once. Sequenced sample: CD8+ T cells from PBMCs. This clonotype originated in a human donor with Susac syndrome. The chain couples TRBV9 to TRBJ1-1; D not resolved. In nucleotides, the CDR3 is TGTGCCAGCAGCGTCGGCCCCATGAACACTGAAGCTTTCTTT. Amino acids: CASSVGPMNTEAFF. The full variable domain, completed using reference TRBV9 and TRBJ1-1, is DSGVTQTPKHLITATGQRVTLRCSPRSGDLSVYWYQQSLDQGLQFLIQYYNGEERAKGNILERFSAQQFPDLHSELNLSSLELGDSALYFCASSVGPMNTEAFFGQGTRLTVV.